This entry lists 15 T cell receptor beta chains sequenced from one sample in a study of T cells after posttransplantation cyclophosphamide. Sequencing was performed with immunoSEQ multiplex PCR; in TCRdb, only in-frame clones are kept and a portion is missing. The record shows tens of thousands of clones for this sample, with no singletons present. The specimen sequenced was PBMCs. All receptors derive from a woman aged 55-69 years in good health, CMV-negative, and a related stem cell transplant donor.

This clone was observed many times. The V call is TRBV14, the J call TRBJ1-1; the D is unclear. With 5 bases removed from V and 0 bases from J, the gap between germline ends came to 13 bases. The CDR3 contains 15 residues. Germline CDR1 is SGHDN and CDR2 is FVKESK. CDR3 protein: CASSAEVAVNTEAFF. The CDR3 bases are TGTGCCAGCAGCGCCGAAGTGGCGGTGAACACTGAAGCTTTCTTT.

The chain is built from TRBV30 and TRBJ1-1, with D unresolved. CDR3 length: 15 amino acids. Germline V gene data show CDR1 as GTSNPN and CDR2 as SVGIG (reference sequence). Trimming cost V 1 base and J 0 bases, with 12 bases left between them. The CDR3 loop reads CAWSGRGSMNTEAFF. The CDR3, as DNA: TGTGCCTGGAGTGGACGGGGTTCGATGAACACTGAAGCTTTCTTT.

The V and J genes are TRBV5-5 and TRBJ2-2; 10 positions match TRBD1. Germline CDR1 and CDR2: SGHKS and YYEKEE (reference sequence). The CDR3 covers 15 residues. Unmatched junction bases numbered 1, after V lost 5 bases and J lost 0 bases. CDR3 sequence: CASSGQGANTGELFF. CDR3 nucleotides: TGTGCCAGCAGTGGACAGGGGGCGAACACCGGGGAGCTGTTTTTT. The full variable domain, its missing parts supplied by reference TRBV5-5 and TRBJ2-2, is DAGVTQSPTHLIKTRGQQVTLRCSPISGHKSVSWYQQVLGQGPQFIFQYYEKEERGRGNFPDRFSARQFPNYSSELNVNALLLGDSALYLCASSGQGANTGELFFGEGSRLTVL.

This clone has ten or more counts. The rearrangement links TRBV10-1 to TRBJ1-3; no reliable D call. Germline V CDR1 and CDR2: WNHNN, SYGVQD (reference sequence). V lost 4 bases and J lost 1, with 8 bases in between. CDR3 length equals 14 residues. For the CDR3, the DNA is TGCGCCAGCAGTGCAAGGACTTCTGGAAACACCATATATTTT. This gives the protein CASSARTSGNTIYF.

This clone was observed many times. The rearrangement joins TRBV12-3 or TRBV12-4 to TRBJ2-7; 9 positions agree with TRBD1. V was pared by 5 bases and J by 3 bases, with 8 bases of the junction left unmatched. There are 15 residues in the CDR3. The CDR3 sequence is CASSNPGQGNYEQYF. The CDR3 DNA is TGTGCCAGCAGTAATCCGGGACAGGGCAACTACGAGCAGTACTTC.

This clone was observed a few times. J is TRBJ2-1 and V is TRBV28, with a tentative D call TRBD1 (8 bases). The CDR3 is made up of 16 amino acids. Deletions cut 6 bases from V and 7 bases from J, with 22 bases between. Germline CDR1 reads MDHEN; CDR2 reads SYDVKM. As DNA, the CDR3 is TGTGCCAGCAGCTTAGCCGGACAGGGAGGGAGGAATGAGCAGTTCTTC. Its translation is CASSLAGQGGRNEQFF.

This clone showed up many times. Written as DNA, the CDR3 is TGTGCCAGCAGCCAAGAAATAGCCTTCGAGCAGTACTTC. This codes for CASSQEIAFEQYF. The genes are TRBV4-2 and TRBJ2-7, with D unclear. The CDR3 sequence is 13 residues long. Trimming took 0 bases from V and 6 from J, leaving 9 bases between them. Germline loops: CDR1 LGHNA, CDR2 YNFKEQ.

This clone showed up many times. The rearrangement uses TRBV18 and TRBJ2-2, with unresolved D. Between the trimmed V and J ends, which lost 4 bases and 1 base, there was a span of 7 bases. The CDR3 runs 14 residues. From germline, CDR1 is KGHSH and CDR2 LQKENI. The CDR3 here is CASSRTRNTGELFF. The CDR3 DNA is TGTGCCAGCTCACGCACGCGGAACACCGGGGAGCTGTTTTTT.

In this sample, this clone turned up many times. The chain employs TRBV28 and TRBJ1-2; D uncertain. CDR3 length: 13 residues. Germline assignment: CDR1 MDHEN and CDR2 SYDVKM. Trimming stripped 10 bases from V and 6 bases from J, with 18 bases between. For the CDR3, the DNA is TGTGCCACCCCAAGCCCAGGCCAGCATGGCTACACCTTC. Translated, it gives CATPSPGQHGYTF.

This clone came up many times. The gene calls are TRBV7-7 and TRBJ2-2; D is uncertain. From germline, CDR1 is SSHAT and CDR2 FNYEAQ (reference sequence). V lost 2 bases and J 4 bases, leaving 5 bases between the germline ends. This CDR3 is built from 13 residues. The CDR3 is CASSLRATGELFF. CDR3 DNA: TGTGCCAGCAGCTTAAGGGCCACCGGGGAGCTGTTTTTT. Complete variable domain (other parts from reference TRBV7-7 and TRBJ2-2): GAGVSQSPRYKVTKRGQDVTLRCDPISSHATLYWYQQALGQGPEFLTYFNYEAQPDKSGLPSDRFSAERPEGSISTLTIQRTEQRDSAMYRCASSLRATGELFFGEGSRLTVL.

This clone was detected many times. V gene TRBV2 combines with J gene TRBJ2-5, with TRBD2 matching 9 bases. Germline V gene lookup returns CDR1 SNHLY and CDR2 FYNNEI. CDR3 size: 12 residues. V was clipped by 7 bases and J by 4 bases; unmatched bases: 1. The CDR3 DNA sequence: TGTGCCAGCATGGGACTAGCAGAGACCCAGTACTTC. The encoded protein is CASMGLAETQYF.

This clone has a handful of counts. The chain uses TRBV7-3 and TRBJ2-2; 12 bases fit TRBD1. V was clipped by 5 bases and J by 5 bases; unmatched bases: 12. Germline V lookup: CDR1 SGHTA, CDR2 FQGTGA. The CDR3 loop spans 18 amino acids. CDR3 region: CASSAFPGTGGRTGELFF. The CDR3, as DNA: TGTGCCAGCAGCGCATTCCCCGGGACAGGGGGCCGAACCGGGGAGCTGTTTTTT.

This clone has at least ten counts. This chain uses TRBV28 with TRBJ2-4; perhaps TRBD1 as D (6 bases). Germline lookup yields CDR1 MDHEN and CDR2 SYDVKM. V dropped 7 bases and J dropped 7 bases, with 8 bases sitting between them. The CDR3 contains 11 residues. As DNA, the CDR3 is TGTGCCAGCACCGGACAGAACATTCAGTACTTC. Its protein product is CASTGQNIQYF.

This clone has at least ten counts. The rearrangement links TRBV5-1 to TRBJ2-1; tentative D call: TRBD1 (5 bases). The CDR3 has 15 residues. V was trimmed by 3 bases and J by 8 bases, leaving 18 bases between them. Per germline, CDR1 SGHRS and CDR2 YFSETQ. The CDR3 loop reads CASSSSVSGRDEQFF. CDR3 nucleotides: TGCGCCAGCAGCTCGTCTGTTAGTGGCAGGGATGAGCAGTTCTTC.

This clone occurred many times. The V gene is TRBV4-1, the J gene TRBJ2-1, with D unclear. The CDR3 has 16 residues. Germline-derived CDR1 and CDR2 are MGHRA and YSYEKL. Trimming took off 4 bases at V and 4 bases at J, with 17 bases between the two ends. CDR3 loop: CASSPGGLRIYNEQFF. CDR3 bases: TGCGCCAGCAGCCCCGGCGGCCTTAGGATTTACAATGAGCAGTTCTTC.